A selection of T cell receptor beta chains follows, all from one sample in a study of T-cell reconstitution after alpha-beta-depleted transplantation in children. MiXCR, run by TCRdb on the PCR reads, gives a single entry per CDR3 protein. The sample holds around 100,000 distinct CDR3 sequences, 9% to 12% seen once. The source was PBMCs, collected before TCRalphabeta/CD19-depleted stem cell transplant. These TCRs come from a boy aged 2 to 10 with acute lymphoblastic leukemia, due to receive a stem cell transplant. Both conserved end residues are part of each CDR3. A D gene is named only where the DNA matches it firmly. Clone sizes are given selectively: once, few, many, or a class where the clone is expanded.

j_gene | v_gene | abundance | d_gene | CDR3nt | CDR3aa
TRBJ2-3 | TRBV27 | few | NA | TGTGCCAGCGGGTCGCAGGGAGATACGCAGTATTTT | CASGSQGDTQYF
TRBJ1-5 | TRBV20-1 | many | NA | TGCAGTGCGTACCCCGGGGACACAGATCAGCCCCAGCATTTT | CSAYPGDTDQPQHF
TRBJ2-6 | TRBV20-1 | NA | NA | TGCAGTGCTAGAGATCTCGAGGGAGGGGGGTTCGCTTCTGGGGCCAACGTCCTGACTTTC | CSARDLEGGGFASGANVLTF
TRBJ2-7 | TRBV5-1 | many | NA | TGCGCCAGCAGCTTCGACAGATTCTACGAGCAGTACTTC | CASSFDRFYEQYF
TRBJ2-2 | TRBV14 | few | NA | TGTGCCAGCAGCCAAGATTGGGACACCACCGGGGAGCTGTTTTTT | CASSQDWDTTGELFF
TRBJ2-7 | TRBV12-3/TRBV12-4 | medium-sized | NA | TGTGCCAGCAGTTTCAGGACAGCAACCACCTACGAGCAGTACTTC | CASSFRTATTYEQYF
TRBJ2-3 | TRBV20-1 | NA | TRBD2 | TGCAGTGCTATCCCCCTAGCGGGAGGCACAGATACGCAGTATTTT | CSAIPLAGGTDTQYF
TRBJ2-3 | TRBV30 | NA | TRBD2 | TGTGCCTGGACTGAGGGGACTAGTCCGGTCAATACGCAGTATTTT | CAWTEGTSPVNTQYF
TRBJ2-5 | TRBV2 | few | NA | TGTGCCAGCAGTCCGGGACTCCCAGGTCGGGAGACCCAGTACTTC | CASSPGLPGRETQYF
TRBJ2-4 | TRBV18 | NA | NA | TGTGCCAGCTCACCGGGATGGGGCCGGGGAGACATTCAGTACTTC | CASSPGWGRGDIQYF
TRBJ2-7 | TRBV7-9 | NA | TRBD1 | TGTGCCAGCAGCTTAGTTGCACCAGGGGGCGAGTACGAGCAGTACTTC | CASSLVAPGGEYEQYF
TRBJ2-7 | TRBV6-5 | NA | TRBD2 | TGTGCCAGCAGCTACGGACTAGCGGGAGGTAGCGCCTACGAGCAGTACTTC | CASSYGLAGGSAYEQYF
TRBJ1-3 | TRBV12-3/TRBV12-4 | many | TRBD1 | TGTGCCAGCAGTCTCCAGGGGGCAAGTGGAAACACCATATATTTT | CASSLQGASGNTIYF
TRBJ2-4 | TRBV20-1 | NA | TRBD2 | TGCAGCGCTTGGGCCCAGGCTCCGGGAGGGGGGGACATTCAGTACTTC | CSAWAQAPGGGDIQYF
TRBJ2-2 | TRBV5-1 | NA | TRBD2 | TGCGCCAGCAAGCGTGTAGCGGGAGTAGGTACCGGGGAGCTGTTTTTT | CASKRVAGVGTGELFF
TRBJ2-3 | TRBV29-1 | many | NA | TGCAGCGTTGGTGGGGGCACAGATACGCAGTATTTT | CSVGGGTDTQYF
TRBJ2-7 | TRBV11-2 | NA | TRBD2 | TGTGCCAGCAGCCCACTAGGTAGGGCTAGCGGGAGAGCCTACGAGCAGTACTTC | CASSPLGRASGRAYEQYF
TRBJ1-3 | TRBV9 | NA | NA | TGTGCCAGCAGCGTCCAACCCGGAAACACCATATATTTT | CASSVQPGNTIYF
TRBJ2-1 | TRBV5-1 | many | NA | TGCGCCAGCAGCTTGGCCTCCGAAGGCAAAAACAATGAGCAGTTCTTC | CASSLASEGKNNEQFF
TRBJ2-3 | TRBV7-2 | many | NA | TGTGCCAGCAGCTTCGACTCCACAGATACGCAGTATTTT | CASSFDSTDTQYF
TRBJ2-7 | TRBV27 | NA | TRBD1 | TGTGCCAGCAACGAGGGACAGGGAAACTACGAGCAGTACTTC | CASNEGQGNYEQYF
TRBJ1-4 | TRBV6-4 | few | TRBD1 | TGTGCCAGCAGTGCCTACCCTCCGGGACAGGGCTCCCTAACTAATGAAAAACTGTTTTTT | CASSAYPPGQGSLTNEKLFF
TRBJ2-7 | TRBV6-5 | many | TRBD2 | TGTGCCAGCAGTTACTCGAGTACTAGCGGGACCGAGCAGTACTTC | CASSYSSTSGTEQYF
TRBJ2-1 | TRBV3-1 | NA | TRBD2 | TGTGCCAGCAGCCAAGATATTCAGTCGGGAGGGTGGTTCTTC | CASSQDIQSGGWFF
TRBJ2-1 | TRBV24-1 | large | NA | TGTGCCACCAGTGATTTGTGGGGGAATGAGCAGTTCTTC | CATSDLWGNEQFF
TRBJ1-4 | TRBV27 | few | NA | TGTGCCAGCAGCAGAGGGACAAGATTAACTAATGAAAAACTGTTTTTT | CASSRGTRLTNEKLFF
TRBJ2-7 | TRBV12-3/TRBV12-4 | few | TRBD2 | TGTGCCAGCAGGGCAGCTAGCGGGACCTACGAGCAGTACTTC | CASRAASGTYEQYF
TRBJ2-6 | TRBV20-1 | few | NA | TGCAGTGCTGGGTCTGGGGCCAACGTCCTGACTTTC | CSAGSGANVLTF
TRBJ2-2 | TRBV20-1 | NA | NA | TGCAGTGCTATACATTCCGGGTCAAACACCGGGGAGCTGTTTTTT | CSAIHSGSNTGELFF
TRBJ1-1 | TRBV5-1 | few | TRBD1 | TGCGCCAGCAGCTTGTACAGGGGGCAGGGCACTGAAGCTTTCTTT | CASSLYRGQGTEAFF
TRBJ2-1 | TRBV20-1 | NA | TRBD1 | TGCAGTGCAACTGACAGGGCCAATGAGCAGTTCTTC | CSATDRANEQFF
TRBJ1-5 | TRBV20-1 | many | NA | TGCAGTGCCTTGGCGGTGAACAATCAGCCCCAGCATTTT | CSALAVNNQPQHF
TRBJ2-5 | TRBV18 | NA | TRBD2 | TGTGCCAGCTCACCTCAGGCTAGCGGGAGCGTAGAGACCCAGTACTTC | CASSPQASGSVETQYF
TRBJ2-3 | TRBV7-9 | few | NA | TGTGCCAGCAGCTTAGAAGGGGGTCTCCGCACAGATACGCAGTATTTT | CASSLEGGLRTDTQYF
TRBJ1-2 | TRBV29-1 | few | NA | TGCAGCGCCGACAGATCCACGTATGGCTACACCTTC | CSADRSTYGYTF
TRBJ1-6 | TRBV7-2 | few | NA | TGTGCCAGCAGCTTAGCGATGGGGCAGGGAGGACCCCTCCACTTT | CASSLAMGQGGPLHF
TRBJ2-2 | TRBV4-2 | many | TRBD2 | TGTGCCAGCAGCCAAGGCTCTAGCGGACTCGGAAACACCGGGGAGCTGTTTTTT | CASSQGSSGLGNTGELFF
TRBJ1-6 | TRBV7-2 | few | TRBD1 | TGTGCCGGAGGGACAGCCGATTCACCCCTCCACTTT | CAGGTADSPLHF
TRBJ2-1 | TRBV20-1 | few | TRBD2 | TGCAGTGCTAGAGATATGACTAGCGGCAGACGCGAGCAGTTCTTC | CSARDMTSGRREQFF
TRBJ2-1 | TRBV6-6 | many | TRBD2 | TGTGCCAGTCTAGGGGTAGCGGGGAATGAGCAGTTCTTC | CASLGVAGNEQFF
TRBJ2-3 | TRBV20-1 | NA | NA | TGCAGTGCAAACCGACCCTCTAGCACAGATACGCAGTATTTT | CSANRPSSTDTQYF
TRBJ1-1 | TRBV7-2 | many | NA | TGTGCCAGCAGCTTAGGATCGGCAGGGCACACTGAAGCTTTCTTT | CASSLGSAGHTEAFF
TRBJ2-5 | TRBV7-9 | NA | NA | TGTGCCAGCAGCTTATCTGGCATAGGAGAGACCCAGTACTTC | CASSLSGIGETQYF
TRBJ2-1 | TRBV24-1 | NA | NA | TGTGCCACCAGTGATTCGGCGCGAAGCTCCTACAATGAGCAGTTCTTC | CATSDSARSSYNEQFF
TRBJ1-1 | TRBV5-1 | many | NA | TGCGCCAGCAGCGGGCAGAACACTGAAGCTTTCTTT | CASSGQNTEAFF
TRBJ2-2 | TRBV5-1 | NA | NA | TGCGCCAGCAGCTTGGAAGCCCTCACCGGGGAGCTGTTTTTT | CASSLEALTGELFF
TRBJ1-2 | TRBV10-3 | NA | NA | TGTGCCATCAGTGCCTTACATGACGACCTCTATGGCTACACCTTC | CAISALHDDLYGYTF
TRBJ2-2 | TRBV4-2 | many | NA | TGTGCCAGCAGCCAAGATCGGGGGGCAGGTACCGGGGAGCTGTTTTTT | CASSQDRGAGTGELFF
TRBJ1-1 | TRBV11-2 | few | NA | TGTGCCAGCAGCTTAGGCGGACAGAACACTGAAGCTTTCTTT | CASSLGGQNTEAFF
TRBJ1-2 | TRBV7-9 | few | NA | TGTGCCAGCAGCTTGCCACTTTATGGCTACACCTTC | CASSLPLYGYTF
TRBJ2-1 | TRBV6-6 | many | NA | TGTGCCAGCAGGGGACTCCGTCGGGATGAGCAGTTCTTC | CASRGLRRDEQFF
TRBJ1-3 | TRBV12-3/TRBV12-4 | many | NA | TGTGCCAGCAGTTTACGGCAAGCTGGAAACACCATATATTTT | CASSLRQAGNTIYF
TRBJ1-4 | TRBV14 | NA | NA | TGTGCCAGCAGCCAAAGTTGGGAAAAACTGTTTTTT | CASSQSWEKLFF
TRBJ2-1 | TRBV19 | NA | TRBD2 | TGTGCCAGTAGTATTAGCGGGGTTTACAATGAGCAGTTCTTC | CASSISGVYNEQFF
TRBJ2-1 | TRBV15 | few | TRBD1 | TGTGCCACCACCTGGGCCCCGACAGGGGCTAGTCACAATGAGCAGTTCTTC | CATTWAPTGASHNEQFF